This T cell receptor beta chain was sequenced during a study of cytomegalovirus exposure and HLA in healthy donors. In the study overall: There were 300 to 400 genotyped donors. Of these, about 81% fell in the genetic ancestry cluster associated with self-reported Caucasian donors.

Amplification used 60 Vbeta primers and 13 Jbeta primers. Only in-frame clones appear in the TCRdb table, and some are missing; sequencing was by immunoSEQ multiplex PCR. Of more than 90,000 clones listed, roughly 79% are singletons. With respect to this clone: What it recognizes is unknown.

The germline V gene has CDR1 LGHNA and CDR2 YNFKEQ. This CDR3 comprises 16 residues. Deletions cut 2 bases from V and 2 bases from J, with 10 bases between. Findings and limits, study-wide: Cytomegalovirus-associated TCR beta chains were listed, numbering more than 150.

This chain links TRBV4-2 with TRBJ1-6; a possible D gene is TRBD1 (6 bases). Source material: PBMCs. The sequence derives from a man aged 30-40 years in good health and CMV-seronegative. The CDR3 DNA reads as TGTGCCAGCAGCCAACCGGACAGCGCCTATAATTCACCCCTCCACTTT. Translated: CASSQPDSAYNSPLHF.